This is a list of T cell receptor beta chains from one sample in a study of Ad26.COV2.S vaccination and SARS-CoV-2 variants. Measured with immunoSEQ multiplex PCR; TCRdb has only the in-frame clones, and not every one. The sample includes 350,000 to 400,000 clones, roughly nine tenths of them seen just once. This specimen consisted of peripheral blood, obtained in a trial of Ad26.COV2.S vaccine versus placebo. The receptors come from a person aged 18-65 years who received the Ad26.COV2.S COVID-19 vaccine or a placebo. Both conserved end residues are part of each CDR3. The D gene is left open where the match is weak. Size tells how often a clone was seen (once, few, many) or the class of an expanded clone, and some rows leave it out.

>TRBJ2-1|TRBV7-9|TRBD2|-
CASSLLTGGLHEQFF
TGTGCCAGCAGCTTACTTACGGGGGGGCTCCATGAGCAGTTCTTC
>TRBJ1-2|TRBV19|-|-
CASSTDSPNNYGYTF
TGTGCCAGTAGTACCGACAGTCCCAATAACTATGGCTACACCTTC
>TRBJ1-2|TRBV4-3|TRBD1|-
CASSVQGTNYGYTF
TGCGCCAGCAGCGTACAGGGGACTAACTATGGCTACACCTTC
>TRBJ2-3|TRBV5-4|-|-
CASSPGRRTGTDTQYF
TGTGCCAGCAGCCCGGGGCGAAGGACAGGCACAGATACGCAGTATTTT
>TRBJ2-7|TRBV29-1|TRBD2|-
CSVVAGGMEGEQYF
TGCAGCGTTGTAGCGGGGGGTATGGAAGGCGAGCAGTACTTC
>TRBJ1-2|TRBV6-5|TRBD1|-
CASFSTGTGLYGYTF
TGTGCCAGCTTTTCTACCGGGACAGGTCTCTATGGCTACACCTTC
>TRBJ2-3|TRBV25-1|-|-
CASSELGAPGDTQYF
TGTGCCAGCAGTGAATTGGGGGCTCCGGGAGATACGCAGTATTTT
>TRBJ2-3|TRBV5-6|TRBD2|-
CASSLFLAGGLATDTQYF
TGTGCCAGCAGCTTGTTTCTAGCGGGGGGGCTCGCCACAGATACGCAGTATTTT
>TRBJ1-4|TRBV6-5|TRBD1|-
CASSTGGKFEKLFF
TGTGCCAGCAGTACAGGGGGCAAATTCGAAAAACTGTTTTTT
>TRBJ1-5|TRBV4-1|TRBD1|-
CASSQDGGQGQFNQPQHF
TGCGCCAGCAGCCAAGATGGGGGCCAGGGACAGTTCAATCAGCCCCAGCATTTT
>TRBJ2-2|TRBV11-3|-|few
CASTHDPVAGELFF
TGTGCCAGTACCCACGATCCGGTCGCCGGGGAGCTGTTTTTT
>TRBJ1-1|TRBV28|TRBD1|-
CASSFGTAAIEAFF
TGTGCCAGCAGTTTTGGGACAGCGGCGATTGAAGCTTTCTTT
>TRBJ1-3|TRBV19|-|-
CASSIRHSLENTIYF
TGTGCCAGTAGTATTCGACACTCCTTGGAAAACACCATATATTTT
>TRBJ2-7|TRBV6-5|TRBD1|-
CASGVGQGYEQYF
TGTGCCAGCGGGGTGGGACAGGGGTACGAGCAGTACTTC
>TRBJ2-7|TRBV7-2|-|-
CASSNRAPEQYF
TGTGCCAGCAGCAATAGGGCCCCCGAGCAGTACTTC
>TRBJ2-3|TRBV10-2|-|-
CASSESDSTPTDTQYF
TGCGCCAGCAGTGAGTCTGACTCTACTCCCACAGATACGCAGTATTTT
>TRBJ1-1|TRBV6-6|-|-
CASIRGLNTEAFF
TGTGCCAGCATTCGTGGGCTCAACACTGAAGCTTTCTTT
>TRBJ2-1|TRBV5-1|-|-
CASSLQGGEQFF
TGCGCCAGCAGCTTGCAGGGGGGTGAGCAGTTCTTC
>TRBJ2-5|TRBV15|TRBD2|-
CATSRATSGGKETQYF
TGTGCCACCAGCAGAGCAACTAGCGGGGGGAAAGAGACCCAGTACTTC
>TRBJ1-6|TRBV6-5|-|-
CASSQSNGSPLHF
TGTGCCAGCAGTCAATCAAATGGATCACCCCTCCACTTT
>TRBJ2-1|TRBV9|TRBD2|-
CASASGVRVSYNEQFF
TGTGCCAGCGCTAGCGGGGTACGAGTCTCCTACAATGAGCAGTTCTTC
>TRBJ2-2|TRBV3-1/TRBV3-2|-|-
CASSQDASLSGELFF
TGTGCCAGCAGCCAAGATGCTAGCCTCAGCGGGGAGCTGTTTTTT
>TRBJ2-7|TRBV7-2|-|-
CASSLEPLGPYEQYF
TGTGCCAGCAGCTTAGAACCCCTAGGCCCCTACGAGCAGTACTTC
>TRBJ1-5|TRBV6-1|-|-
CASSEALNQPQHF
TGTGCCAGCAGTGAAGCCCTCAATCAGCCCCAGCATTTT
>TRBJ2-3|TRBV14|-|-
CASSQVGGGLTDTQYF
TGTGCCAGCAGCCAAGTCGGCGGAGGGCTCACAGATACGCAGTATTTT
>TRBJ1-2|TRBV6-5|TRBD1|-
CASREDRAYGYTF
TGTGCCAGCAGGGAGGACAGGGCCTATGGCTACACCTTC
>TRBJ1-4|TRBV24-1|TRBD1|-
CATSDGQGATNEKLFF
TGTGCCACCAGTGATGGACAGGGAGCAACTAATGAAAAACTGTTTTTT
>TRBJ1-1|TRBV28|-|-
CASSPTPGSPLDKEAFF
TGTGCCAGCAGTCCCACGCCCGGCAGTCCTTTGGATAAGGAAGCTTTCTTT
>TRBJ1-3|TRBV7-2|-|-
CASSFGQLISGNTIYF
TGTGCCAGCAGCTTTGGGCAGTTAATCTCTGGAAACACCATATATTTT
>TRBJ1-2|TRBV5-1|-|-
CASSLGGAALYGYTF
TGCGCCAGCAGCTTGGGGGGAGCAGCTCTCTATGGCTACACCTTC
>TRBJ2-7|TRBV5-5|-|once
CASSLLYPEPYEQYF
TGTGCCAGCAGCTTGCTTTACCCAGAACCCTACGAGCAGTACTTC
>TRBJ2-7|TRBV11-1|-|-
CASSRGIGWYEQYF
TGTGCCAGCAGTCGTGGAATAGGGTGGTACGAGCAGTACTTC
>TRBJ1-4|TRBV27|-|-
CASSPATETNEKLFF
TGTGCCAGCAGTCCAGCGACAGAAACTAATGAAAAACTGTTTTTT
>TRBJ1-2|TRBV3-1/TRBV3-2|-|-
CASSQDRTDYGYTF
TGTGCCAGCAGCCAAGATCGAACAGACTATGGCTACACCTTC
>TRBJ2-7|TRBV3-1/TRBV3-2|TRBD1|-
CASSQRQGSYEQYF
TGTGCCAGCAGCCAACGACAGGGTAGCTACGAGCAGTACTTC
>TRBJ1-1|TRBV12-3/TRBV12-4|-|-
CASAFGRTEAFF
TGTGCCAGCGCTTTCGGTCGGACTGAAGCTTTCTTT
>TRBJ1-3|TRBV18|-|-
CASSPSTGNTIYF
TGTGCCAGCTCACCCTCGACTGGAAACACCATATATTTT
>TRBJ1-5|TRBV4-1|-|-
CASSQDPEGEPQHF
TGCGCCAGCAGCCAAGATCCGGAGGGTGAGCCCCAGCATTTT
>TRBJ2-1|TRBV4-2|TRBD2|-
CASSHPRLAGADEQFF
TGTGCCAGCAGCCATCCCAGACTAGCGGGAGCTGACGAGCAGTTCTTC
>TRBJ2-5|TRBV2|-|-
CASTGGETQYF
TGTGCCAGCACGGGCGGGGAGACCCAGTACTTC
>TRBJ1-3|TRBV4-1|TRBD1|once
CASSQGSAGGFTGNTIYF
TGCGCCAGCAGCCAAGGGTCCGCAGGGGGCTTTACTGGAAACACCATATATTTT
>TRBJ2-5|TRBV7-9|-|-
CASSLQGWQETQYF
TGTGCCAGCAGCTTACAGGGATGGCAAGAGACCCAGTACTTC
>TRBJ2-3|TRBV6-6|-|once
CASRLTDTQYF
TGTGCCAGCAGACTTACAGATACGCAGTATTTT
>TRBJ1-4|TRBV5-3|-|-
CARRHDRSGCGEKLFF
TGTGCCAGAAGACATGACAGGTCGGGGTGTGGTGAAAAACTGTTTTTT
>TRBJ1-4|TRBV4-3|TRBD1|-
CASSQHQGAGTNEKLFF
TGCGCCAGCAGCCAACACCAGGGGGCGGGTACTAATGAAAAACTGTTTTTT
>TRBJ1-2|TRBV18|TRBD1|-
CASSPRPDREGDGYTF
TGTGCCAGCTCACCTCGACCTGACAGGGAGGGGGATGGCTACACCTTC
>TRBJ1-3|TRBV28|TRBD1|-
CASQGGGALSGNTIYF
TGTGCCAGTCAGGGGGGGGGAGCCCTCTCTGGAAACACCATATATTTT
>TRBJ1-5|TRBV3-1/TRBV3-2|-|-
CASSQATSPPNQPQHF
TGTGCCAGCAGCCAAGCGACATCCCCTCCGAATCAGCCCCAGCATTTT
>TRBJ1-6|TRBV19|-|-
CASSAVGNNSPLHF
TGTGCCAGTAGCGCCGTGGGGAATAATTCACCCCTCCACTTT
>TRBJ2-3|TRBV10-3|-|-
CAISDAARQTDTQYF
TGTGCCATCAGTGATGCGGCTCGACAGACAGATACGCAGTATTTT
>TRBJ2-1|TRBV2|-|once
CASSIPEGSYNEQFF
TGTGCCAGCAGTATACCCGAGGGGTCCTACAATGAGCAGTTCTTC